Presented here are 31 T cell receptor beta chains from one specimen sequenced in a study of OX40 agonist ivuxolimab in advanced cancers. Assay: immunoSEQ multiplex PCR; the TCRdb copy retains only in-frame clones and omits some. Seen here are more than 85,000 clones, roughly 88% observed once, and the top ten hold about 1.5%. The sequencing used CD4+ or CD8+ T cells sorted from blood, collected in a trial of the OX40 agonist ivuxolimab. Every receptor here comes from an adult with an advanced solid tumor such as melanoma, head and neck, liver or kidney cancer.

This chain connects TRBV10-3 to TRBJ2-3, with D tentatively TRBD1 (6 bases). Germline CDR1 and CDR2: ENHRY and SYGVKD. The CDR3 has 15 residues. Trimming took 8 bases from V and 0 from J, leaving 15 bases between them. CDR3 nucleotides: TGTGCCATCCTTGACGCGGACAGAAGCACAGATACGCAGTATTTT. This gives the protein CAILDADRSTDTQYF.

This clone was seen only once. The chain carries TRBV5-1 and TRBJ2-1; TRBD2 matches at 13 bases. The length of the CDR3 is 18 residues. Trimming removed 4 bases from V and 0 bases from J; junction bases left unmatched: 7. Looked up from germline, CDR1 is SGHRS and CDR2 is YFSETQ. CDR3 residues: CASSRPGLAGSSYNEQFF. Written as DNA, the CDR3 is TGCGCCAGCAGCAGACCGGGACTAGCGGGAAGCTCCTACAATGAGCAGTTCTTC. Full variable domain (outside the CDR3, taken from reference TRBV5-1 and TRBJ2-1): KAGVTQTPRYLIKTRGQQVTLSCSPISGHRSVSWYQQTPGQGLQFLFEYFSETQRNKGNFPGRFSGRQFSNSRSEMNVSTLELGDSALYLCASSRPGLAGSSYNEQFFGPGTRLTVL.

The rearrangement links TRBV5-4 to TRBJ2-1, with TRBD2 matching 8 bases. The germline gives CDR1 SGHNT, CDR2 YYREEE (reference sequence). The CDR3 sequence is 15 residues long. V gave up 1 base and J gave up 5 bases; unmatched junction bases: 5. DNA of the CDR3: TGTGCCAGCAGCTTGATAGGGACTAGAAACAATGAGCAGTTCTTC. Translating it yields CASSLIGTRNNEQFF.

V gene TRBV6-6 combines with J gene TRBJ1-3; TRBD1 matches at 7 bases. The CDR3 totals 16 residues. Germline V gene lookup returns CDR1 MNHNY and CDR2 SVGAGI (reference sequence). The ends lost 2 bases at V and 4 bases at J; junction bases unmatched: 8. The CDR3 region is CASSYGGQSWGNTIYF. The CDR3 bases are TGTGCCAGCAGTTACGGGGGACAGTCGTGGGGAAACACCATATATTTT.

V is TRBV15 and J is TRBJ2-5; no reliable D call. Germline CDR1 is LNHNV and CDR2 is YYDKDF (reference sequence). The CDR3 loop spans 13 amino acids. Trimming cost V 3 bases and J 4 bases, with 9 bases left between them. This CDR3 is CATSRDLRETQYF. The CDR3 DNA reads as TGTGCCACCAGCAGGGATCTACGAGAGACCCAGTACTTC. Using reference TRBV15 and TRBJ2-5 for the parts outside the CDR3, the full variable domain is DAMVIQNPRYQVTQFGKPVTLSCSQTLNHNVMYWYQQKSSQAPKLLFHYYDKDFNNEADTPDNFQSRRPNTSFCFLDIRSPGLGDTAMYLCATSRDLRETQYFGPGTRLLVL.

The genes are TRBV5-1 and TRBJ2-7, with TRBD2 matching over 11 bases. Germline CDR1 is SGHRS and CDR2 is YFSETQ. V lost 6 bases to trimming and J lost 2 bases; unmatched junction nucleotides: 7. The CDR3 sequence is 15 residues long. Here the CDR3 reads CASNLAGGPTYEQYF. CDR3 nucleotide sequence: TGCGCCAGCAATTTAGCGGGAGGGCCTACCTACGAGCAGTACTTC. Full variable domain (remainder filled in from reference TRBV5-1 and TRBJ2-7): KAGVTQTPRYLIKTRGQQVTLSCSPISGHRSVSWYQQTPGQGLQFLFEYFSETQRNKGNFPGRFSGRQFSNSRSEMNVSTLELGDSALYLCASNLAGGPTYEQYFGPGTRLTVT.

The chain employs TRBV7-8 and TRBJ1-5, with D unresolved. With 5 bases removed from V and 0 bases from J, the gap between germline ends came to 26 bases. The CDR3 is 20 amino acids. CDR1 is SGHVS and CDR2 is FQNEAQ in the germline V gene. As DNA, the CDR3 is TGTGCCAGCAGCCCCGATCCGCGGAGGTACCATTCCTTTAGCAATCAGCCCCAGCATTTT. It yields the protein CASSPDPRRYHSFSNQPQHF.

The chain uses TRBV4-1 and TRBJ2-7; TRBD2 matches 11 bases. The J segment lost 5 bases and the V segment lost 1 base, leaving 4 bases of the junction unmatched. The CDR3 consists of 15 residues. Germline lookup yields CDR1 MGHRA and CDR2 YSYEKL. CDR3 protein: CASSQGLAGINEQYF. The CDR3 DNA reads TGCGCCAGCAGCCAAGGACTAGCGGGAATTAACGAGCAGTACTTC.

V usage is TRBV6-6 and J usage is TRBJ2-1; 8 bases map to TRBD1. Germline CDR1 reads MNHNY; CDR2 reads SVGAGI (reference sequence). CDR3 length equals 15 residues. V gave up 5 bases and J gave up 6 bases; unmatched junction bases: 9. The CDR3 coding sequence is TGTGCCAGCAGTGCACAGGCGACAGGGGTCAATGAGCAGTTCTTC. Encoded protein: CASSAQATGVNEQFF.

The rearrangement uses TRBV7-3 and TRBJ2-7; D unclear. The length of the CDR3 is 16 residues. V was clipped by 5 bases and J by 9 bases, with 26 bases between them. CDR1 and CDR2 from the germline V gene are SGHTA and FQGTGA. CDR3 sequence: CASSPSFTALPAGQYF. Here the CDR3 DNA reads TGTGCCAGCAGCCCGTCCTTTACAGCCCTCCCTGCCGGGCAGTACTTC.

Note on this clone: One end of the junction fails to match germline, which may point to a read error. CDR3: CAWSHSGLAGGPRF. The DNA for the CDR3 is TGTGCCTGGAGCCACTCCGGACTAGCGGGAGGGCCTAGGTTC. The V and J genes are TRBV30 and TRBJ2-7; TRBD2 matches at 15 bases. The CDR3 sequence is 14 residues long. Looked up from germline, CDR1 is GTSNPN and CDR2 is SVGIG (reference sequence).

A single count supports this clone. The CDR3 region is CASSSQGDSSYEQYF. The CDR3 nucleotides read TGTGCCAGCAGCTCACAGGGCGATAGCTCCTACGAGCAGTACTTC. V gene TRBV7-9 combines with J gene TRBJ2-7, with D perhaps TRBD1 (6 bases). Germline V CDR1 and CDR2: SEHNR, FQNEAQ (reference sequence). This CDR3 contains 15 residues. V was trimmed by 4 bases and J by 0 bases, leaving 13 bases between them.

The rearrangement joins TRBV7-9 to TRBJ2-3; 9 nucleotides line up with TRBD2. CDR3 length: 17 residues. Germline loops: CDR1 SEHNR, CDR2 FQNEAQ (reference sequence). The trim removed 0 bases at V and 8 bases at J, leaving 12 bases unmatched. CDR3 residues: CASSLAGPVAGEGTQYF. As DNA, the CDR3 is TGTGCCAGCAGCTTAGCGGGACCAGTAGCGGGAGAGGGTACGCAGTATTTT.

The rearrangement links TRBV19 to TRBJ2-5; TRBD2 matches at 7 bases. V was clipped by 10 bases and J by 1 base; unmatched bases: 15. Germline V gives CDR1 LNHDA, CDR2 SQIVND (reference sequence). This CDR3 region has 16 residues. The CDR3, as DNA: TGTGCCACTAGGGGCAGAGAAGCGGGGTTCCAAGAGACCCAGTACTTC. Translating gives CATRGREAGFQETQYF.

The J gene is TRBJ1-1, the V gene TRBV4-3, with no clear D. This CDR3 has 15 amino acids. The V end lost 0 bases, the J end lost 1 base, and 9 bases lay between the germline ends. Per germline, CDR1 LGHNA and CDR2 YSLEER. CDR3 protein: CASSQDIASNTEAFF. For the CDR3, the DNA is TGCGCCAGCAGCCAAGATATCGCTTCGAACACTGAAGCTTTCTTT.

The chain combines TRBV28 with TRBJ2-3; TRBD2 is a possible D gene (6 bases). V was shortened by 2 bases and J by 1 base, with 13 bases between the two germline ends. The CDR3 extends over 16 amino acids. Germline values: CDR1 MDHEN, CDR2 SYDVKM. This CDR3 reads CASSLVVAAGTDTQYF. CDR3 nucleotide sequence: TGTGCCAGCAGTTTAGTGGTAGCGGCGGGCACAGATACGCAGTATTTT.

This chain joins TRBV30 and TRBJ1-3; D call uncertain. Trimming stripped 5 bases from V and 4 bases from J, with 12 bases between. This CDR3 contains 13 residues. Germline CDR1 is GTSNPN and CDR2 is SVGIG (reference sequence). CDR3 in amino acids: CAWGWAFGNTIYF. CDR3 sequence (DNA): TGTGCCTGGGGGTGGGCTTTCGGAAACACCATATATTTT.

CDR3 DNA sequence: TGTGCCAGCAGCTGGGGGACAGGTCAGAACACTGAAGCTTTCTTT. It translates to CASSWGTGQNTEAFF. This chain links TRBV5-6 with TRBJ1-1, with TRBD1 matching 8 bases. Germline V gene data show CDR1 as SGHDT and CDR2 as YYEEEE. V lost 3 bases to trimming and J lost 1 base; unmatched junction nucleotides: 5. The CDR3 has 15 amino acids.

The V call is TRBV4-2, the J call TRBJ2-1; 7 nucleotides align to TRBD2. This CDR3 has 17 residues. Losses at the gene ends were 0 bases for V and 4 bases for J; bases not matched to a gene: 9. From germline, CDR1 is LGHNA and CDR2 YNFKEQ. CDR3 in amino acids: CASSQDELSGIYNEQFF. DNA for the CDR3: TGTGCCAGCAGCCAAGACGAGCTAAGCGGGATATACAATGAGCAGTTCTTC.

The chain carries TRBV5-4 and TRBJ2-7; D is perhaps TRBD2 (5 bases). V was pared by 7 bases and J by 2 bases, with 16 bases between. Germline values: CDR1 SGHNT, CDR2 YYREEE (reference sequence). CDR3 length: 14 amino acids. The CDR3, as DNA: TGTGCCAGCGCGACTACCAGGAGACCCTACGAGCAGTACTTC. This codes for CASATTRRPYEQYF.

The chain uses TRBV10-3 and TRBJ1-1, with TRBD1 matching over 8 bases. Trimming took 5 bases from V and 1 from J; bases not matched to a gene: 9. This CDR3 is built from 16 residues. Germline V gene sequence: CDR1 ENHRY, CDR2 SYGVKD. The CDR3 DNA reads TGTGCCATCAGTACCCCTAACAGGGGGGAGAACACTGAAGCTTTCTTT. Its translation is CAISTPNRGENTEAFF.

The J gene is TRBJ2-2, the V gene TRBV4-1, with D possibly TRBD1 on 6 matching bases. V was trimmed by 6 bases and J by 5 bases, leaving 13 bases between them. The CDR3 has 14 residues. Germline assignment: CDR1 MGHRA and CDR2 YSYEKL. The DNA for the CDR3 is TGCGCCAGCAGTCCTATTACAGGGACCGGGGAGCTGTTTTTT. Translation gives CASSPITGTGELFF.

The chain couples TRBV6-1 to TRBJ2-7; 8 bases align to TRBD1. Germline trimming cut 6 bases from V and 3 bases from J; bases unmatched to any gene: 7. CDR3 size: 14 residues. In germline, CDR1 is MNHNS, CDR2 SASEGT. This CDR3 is CASSNTGGGYEQYF. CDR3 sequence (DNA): TGTGCCAGCAGCAACACAGGGGGAGGCTACGAGCAGTACTTC.

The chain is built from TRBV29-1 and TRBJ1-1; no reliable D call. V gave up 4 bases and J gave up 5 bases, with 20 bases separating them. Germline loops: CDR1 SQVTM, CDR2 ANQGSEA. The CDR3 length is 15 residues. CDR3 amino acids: CSVGHLPGKGTEAFF. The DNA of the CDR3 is TGCAGCGTTGGTCACTTACCGGGAAAAGGGACTGAAGCTTTCTTT.

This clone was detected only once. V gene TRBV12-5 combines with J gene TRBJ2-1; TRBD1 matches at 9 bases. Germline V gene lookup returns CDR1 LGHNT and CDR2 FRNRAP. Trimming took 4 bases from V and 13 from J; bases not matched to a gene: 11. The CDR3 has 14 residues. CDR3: CASGSKDRGEIQFF. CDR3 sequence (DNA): TGTGCTAGTGGTTCAAAGGACAGGGGCGAAATCCAGTTCTTC.

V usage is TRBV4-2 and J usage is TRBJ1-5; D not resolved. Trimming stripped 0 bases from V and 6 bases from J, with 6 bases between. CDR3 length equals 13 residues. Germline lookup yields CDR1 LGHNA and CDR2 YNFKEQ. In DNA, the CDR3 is TGTGCCAGCAGCCAAGATCGTATTCAGCCCCAGCATTTT. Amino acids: CASSQDRIQPQHF.

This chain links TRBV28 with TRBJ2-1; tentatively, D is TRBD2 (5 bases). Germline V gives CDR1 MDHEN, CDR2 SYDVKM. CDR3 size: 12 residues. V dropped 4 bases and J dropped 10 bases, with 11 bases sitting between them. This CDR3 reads CASSSLVHEQFF. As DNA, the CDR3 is TGTGCCAGCAGTTCACTAGTCCACGAGCAGTTCTTC.

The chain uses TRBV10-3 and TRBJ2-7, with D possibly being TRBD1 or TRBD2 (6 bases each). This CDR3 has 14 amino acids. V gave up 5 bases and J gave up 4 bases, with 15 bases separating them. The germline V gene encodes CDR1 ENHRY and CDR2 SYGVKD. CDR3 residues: CAISYLLGGYEQYF. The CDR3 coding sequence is TGTGCCATCAGTTACCTGTTAGGGGGGTACGAGCAGTACTTC.

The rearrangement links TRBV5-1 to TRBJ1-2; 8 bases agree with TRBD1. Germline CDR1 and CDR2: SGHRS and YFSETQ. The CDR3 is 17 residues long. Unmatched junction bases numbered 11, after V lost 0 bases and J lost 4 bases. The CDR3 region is CASSLAGGTALVYGYTF. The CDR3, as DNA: TGCGCCAGCAGCTTGGCAGGGGGCACCGCTTTAGTCTATGGCTACACCTTC.

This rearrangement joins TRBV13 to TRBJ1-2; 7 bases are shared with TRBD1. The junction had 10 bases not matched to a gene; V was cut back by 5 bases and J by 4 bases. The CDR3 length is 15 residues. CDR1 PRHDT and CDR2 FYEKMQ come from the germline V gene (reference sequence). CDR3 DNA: TGTGCCAGCAGCCTTAGACAGGGAAGAACCTATGGCTACACCTTC. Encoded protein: CASSLRQGRTYGYTF.

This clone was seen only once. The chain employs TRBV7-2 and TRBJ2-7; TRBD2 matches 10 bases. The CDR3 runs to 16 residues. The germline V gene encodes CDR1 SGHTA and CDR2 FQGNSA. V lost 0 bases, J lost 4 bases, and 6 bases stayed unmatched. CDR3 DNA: TGTGCCAGCAGCTTAGCCTTCTCTAGCGGGAGATACGAGCAGTACTTC. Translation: CASSLAFSSGRYEQYF.